The 29 T cell receptor beta chains reported below all come from one sample, sequenced in a study of post-analysis software for immune sequencing data. These receptors have no known antigen. Prepared TCR beta cDNA libraries contained unique molecular identifiers. Each CDR3 protein gets one entry after TCRdb re-called the PCR reads with MiXCR. This table holds about 760,000 distinct CDR3 sequences, about 32% found once. Study findings and constraints: A handful of TRBV segments, including TRBV5-6, TRBV5-1 and TRBV20-1, were more frequent in patients than controls.

The material sequenced was blood. These receptors all come from a girl aged 5-17 years with multiple sclerosis.

This rearrangement joins TRBV27 to TRBJ1-2; 7 nucleotides align to TRBD1. The CDR3 is 12 residues long. The germline gives CDR1 MNHEY, CDR2 SMNVEV (reference sequence). J lost 6 bases, V lost 10 bases, and 8 bases had no gene match. In nucleotides, the CDR3 is TGTGCCACCACCGACAGGGTAAATGGCTACACCTTC. As protein: CATTDRVNGYTF.

This clonotype was picked up a small number of times. Its ends do not fully match the called genes, so a read error is possible. The chain links TRBV29-1 to TRBJ2-3; 8 bases are a match to TRBD1. Germline-derived CDR1 and CDR2 are SQVTM and ANQGSEA. The CDR3 spans 13 residues. In DNA form, the CDR3 reads TGCAGCGTACGCGGACAGGGAACAGATATGCAGTATTTT. Its translation is CSVRGQGTDMQYF.

The V gene is TRBV10-2, the J gene TRBJ2-5; 7 bases match TRBD2. CDR3 length equals 14 residues. Germline-derived CDR1 and CDR2 are WSHSY and SAAADI. V lost 4 bases to trimming and J lost 7 bases; unmatched junction nucleotides: 9. CDR3 sequence: CASSGGGGLGTQYF. The CDR3 DNA reads as TGCGCCAGCAGTGGAGGCGGGGGTTTAGGGACCCAGTACTTC.

This chain links TRBV11-2 with TRBJ2-3; TRBD2 might be the D (5 bases). There are 12 residues in the CDR3. CDR1 is SGHAT and CDR2 is FQNNGV in the germline V gene. V lost 1 base and J lost 8, with 7 bases in between. The DNA of the CDR3 is TGTGCCAGCAGCTTAGTGGGAGTTACGCAGTATTTT. It codes for CASSLVGVTQYF.

The rearrangement links TRBV5-1 to TRBJ2-1; 7 bases are shared with TRBD2. V gave up 4 bases and J gave up 3 bases; unmatched junction bases: 10. The CDR3 extends over 16 amino acids. Germline CDR1 SGHRS, CDR2 YFSETQ. The chain's CDR3 is CASSPGEGSFYNEQFF. Written as DNA, the CDR3 is TGCGCCAGCAGCCCGGGGGAGGGTAGTTTCTACAATGAGCAGTTCTTC.

This clonotype has only a few counts. The junction departs from germline at one end; a sequencing error may be responsible. This CDR3 is CATSDFGGGEAQYF. CDR3 nucleotides: TGTGCCACCAGTGATTTCGGAGGGGGAGAGGCCCAGTACTTC. V is TRBV24-1 and J is TRBJ2-5; D might be TRBD1 or TRBD2, each matching 6 bases. The CDR3 is 14 amino acids. The V gene's germline CDR1 is KGHDR and CDR2 SFDVKD.

This clonotype was observed many times. This chain connects TRBV29-1 to TRBJ1-1; D is uncertain. The CDR3 totals 14 residues. Trimming left V 0 bases short and J 6 bases short, with 14 bases between. CDR1 and CDR2 from the germline V gene are SQVTM and ANQGSEA. CDR3 amino acids: CSVEERVGFSEAFF. As DNA, the CDR3 is TGCAGCGTTGAAGAACGGGTGGGGTTCTCTGAAGCTTTCTTT.

This clonotype was observed a handful of times. The genes are TRBV5-1 and TRBJ2-7; D gene uncertain. V lost 2 bases and J 3 bases, leaving 12 bases between the germline ends. CDR1 and CDR2 (germline): SGHRS, YFSETQ. This CDR3 contains 14 residues. CDR3 nucleotide sequence: TGCGCCAGCAGCTTAAATCCCGTAGACTACGAGCAGTACTTC. It encodes CASSLNPVDYEQYF.

The chain has TRBV7-2 and TRBJ2-1; D may be TRBD2 (6 bases). Trimming cost V 6 bases and J 6 bases, with 15 bases left between them. This CDR3 region has 14 residues. The V gene's germline CDR1 is SGHTA and CDR2 FQGNSA. This CDR3 is CASRTRRGGNEQFF. As DNA, the CDR3 is TGTGCCAGCAGAACAAGGAGGGGAGGCAATGAGCAGTTCTTC.

This chain connects TRBV5-5 to TRBJ1-5, with 11 bases that match TRBD1. Germline lookup yields CDR1 SGHKS and CDR2 YYEKEE (reference sequence). Losses at the gene ends were 2 bases for V and 2 bases for J; bases not matched to a gene: 9. The CDR3 spans 18 residues. CDR3 DNA sequence: TGTGCCAGCAGCTTATGGACAGGGGGCAGGCAGGGCAATCAGCCCCAGCATTTT. This sequence encodes CASSLWTGGRQGNQPQHF.

In the case of this clonotype: One junction end does not reproduce the germline sequence, and a read error may be involved. V gene TRBV18 combines with J gene TRBJ2-5; 8 nucleotides match TRBD1. This CDR3 spans 16 amino acids. CDR1 and CDR2 (germline): KGHSH, LQKENI. This chain's CDR3 is CTSSQTPQGAQETQYF. The CDR3 DNA reads as TGTACCAGCTCACAGACCCCCCAGGGGGCCCAAGAGACCCAGTACTTC.

V gene TRBV7-8 combines with J gene TRBJ2-3; weak D call: TRBD1 (6 bases). CDR1 and CDR2 (germline): SGHVS, FQNEAQ. There are 16 residues in the CDR3. The V gene lost 1 base and the J gene lost 0 bases, with 11 bases spanning the gap. This CDR3 is CASSLGRGHSTDTQYF. As DNA, the CDR3 is TGTGCCAGCAGCTTAGGCAGGGGACATAGCACAGATACGCAGTATTTT. The full variable domain, in which reference TRBV7-8 and TRBJ2-3 provide the parts outside the CDR3, is GAGVSQSPRYKVAKRGQDVALRCDPISGHVSLFWYQQALGQGPEFLTYFQNEAQLDKSGLPSDRFFAERPEGSVSTLKIQRTQQEDSAVYLCASSLGRGHSTDTQYFGPGTRLTVL.

This chain joins TRBV29-1 and TRBJ2-1; the D gene could be TRBD1 or TRBD2 (6 bases each). The ends were cut back, 8 bases at V and 0 bases at J, with 14 bases in the middle. The CDR3 consists of 14 residues. CDR1 SQVTM and CDR2 ANQGSEA come from the germline V gene. The CDR3 nucleotides read TGCAGCCTCGGGGGCCTGGCCTCCTACAATGAGCAGTTCTTC. It encodes CSLGGLASYNEQFF.

The J gene is TRBJ1-3, the V gene TRBV3-1, with a weak D call TRBD1 (6 bases). The germline gives CDR1 LGHDT, CDR2 YNNKEL (reference sequence). Trimming cost V 2 bases and J 2 bases, with 19 bases left between them. The CDR3 covers 18 residues. The CDR3 DNA is TGTGCCAGCAGCCAATACGAAACAGGGTATGCTACTGGAAACACCATATATTTT. This gives the protein CASSQYETGYATGNTIYF.

V is TRBV6-2 or TRBV6-3 and J is TRBJ2-7, with D possibly being TRBD2 (5 bases). The CDR3 length is 17 residues. V dropped 0 bases and J dropped 0 bases, with 15 bases sitting between them. Germline V CDR1 and CDR2: MNHEY, SVGEGT. The CDR3 reads CASSYSEDASSSYEQYF. In DNA form, the CDR3 reads TGTGCCAGCAGTTACTCGGAGGACGCCTCGAGCTCCTACGAGCAGTACTTC.

Remarks on this clonotype: The junction does not match germline at one end; this may be a read error. The chain's CDR3 is CASGLRGEETQYF. CDR3 sequence (DNA): TGTGCCAGCGGCTTAAGGGGGGAAGAGACCCAGTACTTC. The rearrangement joins TRBV7-2 to TRBJ2-5, with D possibly being TRBD1 or TRBD2 (6 bases each). The length of the CDR3 is 13 residues. Germline CDR1 SGHTA, CDR2 FQGNSA.

This clonotype was counted only a few times. In DNA, the CDR3 is TGTGCCAGCAGCTTATTCGACAGGGAGGGAGATACGCAGTATTTT. Translation gives CASSLFDREGDTQYF. This chain connects TRBV11-2 to TRBJ2-3; D may correspond to TRBD1 or TRBD2 (7 bases each). The ends were cut back, 2 bases at V and 5 bases at J, with 14 bases in the middle. The CDR3 length is 15 residues. CDR1 SGHAT and CDR2 FQNNGV come from the germline V gene.

This chain uses TRBV7-6 with TRBJ2-3; TRBD1 agrees at 9 bases. The length of the CDR3 is 14 residues. V shed 4 bases, J shed 4 bases, and the junction held 3 bases outside the gene matches. In germline, CDR1 is SGHVS, CDR2 FNYEAQ. CDR3 sequence: CASSSYRGPDTQYF. The CDR3 DNA reads as TGTGCCAGCAGCTCGTACAGGGGGCCAGATACGCAGTATTTT.

The chain employs TRBV14 and TRBJ2-1, with 9 bases aligning to TRBD2. CDR3 length: 17 amino acids. With 5 bases clipped from V and 8 bases from J, the junction kept 16 bases outside the gene matches. Germline V lookup: CDR1 SGHDN, CDR2 FVKESK. DNA of the CDR3: TGTGCCAGCAGCGTACCGGGTGGCGGGAGGGCCAAGGATGAGCAGTTCTTC. Translated, it gives CASSVPGGGRAKDEQFF.

The rearrangement links TRBV7-9 to TRBJ2-7; TRBD1 matches at 9 bases. CDR1 is SEHNR and CDR2 is FQNEAQ in the germline V gene (reference sequence). J was trimmed by 6 bases and V by 5 bases; bases with no gene match: 5. This CDR3 is 13 amino acids long. CDR3 residues: CASSRGQGGEQYF. The CDR3 nucleotides are TGTGCCAGCAGCCGGGGACAGGGCGGCGAGCAGTACTTC.

This clonotype was seen repeatedly, ten times or more. The chain couples TRBV12-3 or TRBV12-4 to TRBJ2-1; no firm D call. Deletions cut 4 bases from V and 3 bases from J, with 4 bases between. CDR3 length: 12 residues. The CDR3 DNA sequence: TGTGCCAGCAGTTCTGACTACAATGAGCAGTTCTTC. Its translation is CASSSDYNEQFF.

This clonotype was observed many times. The V call is TRBV20-1, the J call TRBJ2-7; 9 nucleotides match TRBD1. Germline V gene sequence: CDR1 DFQATT, CDR2 SNEGSKA (reference sequence). Trimming cost V 5 bases and J 2 bases; bases outside gene matches: 7. The CDR3 length is 14 residues. In DNA, the CDR3 is TGCAGTGCTTTGGGGGGACAGGGAACCTACGAGCAGTACTTC. Translated: CSALGGQGTYEQYF.

This clonotype was seen just once. The chain carries TRBV20-1 and TRBJ1-5; D gene uncertain. V lost 6 bases and J lost 10, with 22 bases in between. The CDR3 is 14 residues long. Per the germline V gene, CDR1 is DFQATT and CDR2 is SNEGSKA (reference sequence). The CDR3 reads CSANTGSSSRPQHF. DNA of the CDR3: TGCAGTGCCAATACCGGGTCCTCAAGCCGACCCCAGCATTTT.

The chain has TRBV28 and TRBJ2-1; D is unclear. Trimming stripped 5 bases from V and 8 bases from J, with 13 bases between. Germline CDR1 MDHEN, CDR2 SYDVKM. The CDR3 spans 13 residues. The CDR3 loop reads CASSHRTGHEQFF. CDR3 coding DNA: TGTGCCAGCAGTCACCGGACGGGTCATGAGCAGTTCTTC.

This clonotype was detected only once. One end of the junction does not line up with germline, which may come from a read error. The chain carries TRBV11-2 and TRBJ2-7; 14 nucleotides line up with TRBD2. The DNA end is more similar to TRBJ2-5, so the J call may be wrong. The CDR3 length is 18 residues. In germline, CDR1 is SGHAT, CDR2 FQNNGV. The CDR3 spells CAGSSTSGRAFVRETQYF. The CDR3 nucleotides read TGTGCCGGCAGCTCGACTAGCGGGAGGGCTTTCGTTAGGGAGACCCAGTACTTC.

V usage is TRBV6-6 and J usage is TRBJ2-1, with D maybe TRBD1 (5 bases). V was trimmed by 10 bases and J by 4 bases, leaving 20 bases between them. From germline, CDR1 is MNHNY and CDR2 SVGAGI (reference sequence). The CDR3 has 15 residues. CDR3 residues: CATRPGQRDYNEQFF. The CDR3 DNA reads as TGTGCCACCAGGCCCGGACAAAGAGATTACAATGAGCAGTTCTTC.

By frequency in the sample, this clonotype is medium-sized. CDR3 sequence (DNA): TGCGCCAGCAGCCAAGACCTTTACACAGGAGGCTACACCTTC. Its translation: CASSQDLYTGGYTF. V and J are TRBV4-1 and TRBJ1-2, with D perhaps TRBD1 (5 bases). Trimming stripped 0 bases from V and 8 bases from J, with 13 bases between. Germline assignment: CDR1 MGHRA and CDR2 YSYEKL. The CDR3 totals 14 residues.

This clonotype was detected ten times or more. The CDR3 DNA reads TGCGCCAGCAGCCTCTCTCGCGGGATGGGGGAGCAGTTCTTC. Protein product: CASSLSRGMGEQFF. The gene calls are TRBV5-1 and TRBJ2-1, with a weak D call TRBD2 (6 bases). Germline loops: CDR1 SGHRS, CDR2 YFSETQ. The germline V and J ends were trimmed by 4 bases and 10 bases, with 18 bases remaining between them. The CDR3 loop spans 14 amino acids.

This chain links TRBV5-6 with TRBJ2-5; the D gene is possibly TRBD1 (5 bases). Germline V gene lookup returns CDR1 SGHDT and CDR2 YYEEEE. V was cut by 0 bases and J by 4 bases, with 13 bases left in between. The CDR3 sequence is 15 residues long. DNA of the CDR3: TGTGCCAGCAGCTTGGTAAGGGGCCGCGGAGAGACCCAGTACTTC. It encodes CASSLVRGRGETQYF.